These T cell receptor beta chains were read from a single sample in a study of human T cells and chemical hapten exposure. TCRdb passed the RACE reads through MiXCR, listing each CDR3 protein once. The profile shows approximately 370,000 distinct CDR3 sequences, around 5% of them singletons. The sequencing used whole blood, collected in connection with sensitization to the hapten diphenylcyclopropenone (DPC). All receptors derive from a woman between 18 and 30 years old with alopecia areata. Some clones in this sample may be carry-over from other donors' samples. Each CDR3 is given with its conserved first and last residue. A D gene is named only where the DNA matches it firmly. Some rows have no size entry. The others give once, few or many, or a class for an expanded clone.

j_call d_call clone_size v_call cdr3_aa cdr3_nt
TRBJ1-1 NA NA TRBV20-1 CSARDVGVRYDTEAFF TGCAGTGCTAGAGACGTAGGGGTTCGTTATGACACTGAAGCTTTCTTT
TRBJ2-7 TRBD2 many TRBV7-9 CASGGGRYEQYF TGTGCCAGCGGCGGGGGGCGTTACGAGCAGTACTTC
TRBJ1-5 NA few TRBV6-6 CASSYGAPGQPQHF TGTGCCAGCAGTTATGGCGCCCCGGGTCAGCCCCAGCATTTT
TRBJ1-1 TRBD1 NA TRBV9 CASSDTGGPDGEAFF TGTGCCAGCAGCGACACAGGGGGGCCTGATGGTGAAGCTTTCTTT
TRBJ2-4 TRBD2 few TRBV5-5 CASSLESLRGGTKGIQYF TGTGCCAGCAGCTTGGAGTCCCTCCGGGGGGGGACAAAAGGGATTCAGTACTTC
TRBJ2-7 NA many TRBV4-3 CASSRGGGSDEQYF TGCGCCAGCAGCCGGGGTGGGGGGAGCGACGAGCAGTACTTC
TRBJ1-1 TRBD1 NA TRBV6-2/TRBV6-3 CASSQGGVEAFF TGTGCCAGCAGTCAGGGGGGAGTTGAAGCTTTCTTT
TRBJ2-7 NA NA TRBV5-1 CASSLAGGFLGEQYF TGCGCCAGCAGCTTGGCCGGAGGGTTCCTAGGCGAGCAGTACTTC
TRBJ2-1 TRBD2 many TRBV6-2/TRBV6-3 CASSPASGGANEQFF TGTGCCAGCAGTCCCGCTAGCGGGGGGGCCAATGAGCAGTTCTTC
TRBJ2-5 NA few TRBV7-8 CASSGGAGTQYF TGTGCCAGCAGCGGGGGGGCAGGGACCCAGTACTTC
TRBJ2-3 NA few TRBV5-5 CASSFEVVADTQYF TGTGCCAGCAGCTTCGAGGTAGTGGCAGATACGCAGTATTTT
TRBJ2-1 TRBD2 NA TRBV7-2 CASSLARAGGLYEQFF TGTGCCAGCAGCTTAGCCAGGGCGGGGGGGCTATATGAGCAGTTCTTC
TRBJ1-1 NA NA TRBV6-5 CASSPTSSVNTEAFF TGTGCCAGCAGTCCCACCTCATCAGTGAACACTGAAGCTTTCTTT
TRBJ1-5 NA NA TRBV10-3 CAISVGSNQPQHF TGTGCCATCAGTGTGGGAAGCAATCAGCCCCAGCATTTT
TRBJ1-1 TRBD1 many TRBV6-2/TRBV6-3 CASSYAGQGTEAFF TGTGCCAGCAGTTACGCTGGACAGGGCACTGAAGCTTTCTTT
TRBJ2-3 TRBD2 many TRBV4-2 CASSQGAGGPDTQYF TGTGCCAGCAGCCAAGGAGCGGGGGGGCCAGATACGCAGTATTTT
TRBJ1-1 NA many TRBV29-1 CSVVRVQGSEAFF TGCAGCGTTGTGCGGGTCCAGGGGTCTGAAGCTTTCTTT
TRBJ2-3 NA many TRBV11-3 CASRSPTNWAQGDTQYF TGTGCCAGCAGGTCACCCACCAACTGGGCCCAAGGAGATACGCAGTATTTT
TRBJ1-5 NA many TRBV6-6 CASSQGRGVNQPQHF TGTGCCAGCAGTCAGGGGAGGGGGGTCAATCAGCCCCAGCATTTT
TRBJ2-7 NA NA TRBV28 CASRTSTGNSYEQYF TGTGCCAGCAGGACATCCACAGGCAACTCCTACGAGCAGTACTTC
TRBJ1-2 NA NA TRBV7-8 CASSLATENYGYTF TGTGCCAGCAGCTTAGCGACGGAGAACTATGGCTACACCTTC
TRBJ2-5 NA NA TRBV6-2/TRBV6-3 CASSPGTRGETQYF TGTGCCAGCAGTCCCGGGACCCGCGGAGAGACCCAGTACTTC
TRBJ2-1 TRBD2 few TRBV6-5 CASSYSGLARNEQFF TGTGCCAGCAGTTACTCGGGACTAGCGCGAAATGAGCAGTTCTTC
TRBJ1-2 NA many TRBV6-5 CASRTSYGYTF TGTGCCAGCAGGACTTCTTATGGCTACACCTTC
TRBJ2-5 TRBD2 few TRBV5-1 CASSLVGGGSQETQYF TGCGCCAGCAGCTTGGTAGGCGGGGGGTCCCAAGAGACCCAGTACTTC
TRBJ1-6 NA many TRBV6-5 CASSYSRGVSYNSPLHF TGTGCCAGCAGTTACTCGAGGGGTGTCTCCTATAATTCACCCCTCCACTTT
TRBJ2-7 TRBD1 many TRBV7-9 CASSLGTAYEQYF TGTGCCAGCAGCTTGGGGACAGCCTACGAGCAGTACTTC
TRBJ1-1 TRBD1 few TRBV7-9 CASSFPRGTGNGNTEAFF TGTGCCAGCAGCTTCCCCAGGGGGACAGGGAATGGGAACACTGAAGCTTTCTTT
TRBJ2-1 NA NA TRBV19 CASSINGEGYNEQFF TGTGCCAGTAGTATCAACGGAGAGGGGTACAATGAGCAGTTCTTC
TRBJ2-3 NA many TRBV7-2 CASSFRGGTSTDTQYF TGTGCCAGCAGCTTTAGAGGCGGTACCAGCACAGATACGCAGTATTTT
TRBJ2-5 NA many TRBV5-1 CASSLGAGNQETQYF TGCGCCAGCAGCTTGGGGGCAGGGAACCAAGAGACCCAGTACTTC
TRBJ2-2 TRBD2 many TRBV29-1 CSVESVSGGAQTGELFF TGCAGCGTGGAGTCCGTTAGCGGGGGCGCTCAGACCGGGGAGCTGTTTTTT
TRBJ1-5 NA NA TRBV6-5 CASSYTGRKPQHF TGTGCCAGCAGTTACACAGGGAGGAAGCCCCAGCATTTT
TRBJ1-2 NA few TRBV4-3 CASSHRQDDYGYTF TGCGCCAGCAGCCACCGACAGGACGACTATGGCTACACCTTC
TRBJ1-1 NA many TRBV6-2/TRBV6-3 CASSPEMMNTEAFF TGTGCCAGCAGTCCTGAAATGATGAACACTGAAGCTTTCTTT